The T cell receptor (beta chain) described here comes from a study of T-cell memory formation after mild COVID-19. Using its own MiXCR run on the 5' RACE reads, TCRdb lists one record per CDR3 protein. The sample shows about 340,000 distinct CDR3 sequences, roughly 21% of them seen only once. V trimming: 6 bases; J trimming: 0 bases; junction bases outside the gene matches: 10. Germline V gene data show CDR1 as DFQATT and CDR2 as SNEGSKA (reference sequence). This CDR3 contains 17 residues. The table lists this clonotype with a few counts. Sequenced material: PBMCs or a T cell subset sorted from them (not recorded which). The V and J genes are TRBV20-1 and TRBJ2-2; TRBD2 aligns across 10 bases. This sequence was found in an adult woman who had mild COVID-19 (a few samples of this study predate the infection). Cell type and time point are not known. Written as DNA, the CDR3 is TGCAGTGCCCGGGCGGAACTAGCGGGGCCGAACACCGGGGAGCTGTTTTTT. Amino acids: CSARAELAGPNTGELFF.